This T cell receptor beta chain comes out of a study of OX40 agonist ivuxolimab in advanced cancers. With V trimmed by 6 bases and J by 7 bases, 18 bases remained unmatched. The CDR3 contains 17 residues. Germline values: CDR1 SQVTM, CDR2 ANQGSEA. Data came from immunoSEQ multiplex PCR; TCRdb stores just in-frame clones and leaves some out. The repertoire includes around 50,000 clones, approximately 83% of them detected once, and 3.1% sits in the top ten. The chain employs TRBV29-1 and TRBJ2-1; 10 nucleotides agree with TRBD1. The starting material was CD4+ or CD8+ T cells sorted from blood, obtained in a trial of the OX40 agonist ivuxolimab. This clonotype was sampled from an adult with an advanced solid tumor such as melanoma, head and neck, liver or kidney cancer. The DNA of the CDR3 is TGCAGCGTAAGAAAAACGACCGGGACAGGGGCTTCAAATGAGCAGTTCTTC. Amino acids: CSVRKTTGTGASNEQFF.